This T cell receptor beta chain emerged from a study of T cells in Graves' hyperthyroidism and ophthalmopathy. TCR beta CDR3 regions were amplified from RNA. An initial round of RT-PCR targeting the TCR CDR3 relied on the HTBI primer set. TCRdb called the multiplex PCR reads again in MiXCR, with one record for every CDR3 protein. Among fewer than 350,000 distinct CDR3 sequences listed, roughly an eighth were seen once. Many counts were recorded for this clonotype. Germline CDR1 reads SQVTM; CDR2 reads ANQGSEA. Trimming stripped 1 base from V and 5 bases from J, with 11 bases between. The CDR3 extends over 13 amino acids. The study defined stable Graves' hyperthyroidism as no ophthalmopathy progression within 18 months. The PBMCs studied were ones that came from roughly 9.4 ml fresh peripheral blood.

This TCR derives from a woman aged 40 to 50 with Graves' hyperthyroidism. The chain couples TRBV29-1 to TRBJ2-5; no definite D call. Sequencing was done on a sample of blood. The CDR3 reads CSVEAGLEETQYF. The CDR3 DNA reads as TGCAGCGTTGAAGCCGGTCTCGAGGAGACCCAGTACTTC.